Below, 8 T cell receptor beta chains from the same sample are listed, as sequenced in a study of blood T cell repertoires in COVID-19. Produced via immunoSEQ multiplex PCR; TCRdb's table is partial and in-frame only. The table has 170,000 or so clones, about 82% seen once. Sequencing input: peripheral blood. These receptors were obtained from a man between 65 and 80 years old with active or convalescent COVID-19.

The rearrangement uses TRBV9 and TRBJ2-1, with 7 bases fitting TRBD1. Trimming took 3 bases from V and 0 from J; bases not matched to a gene: 3. Per the germline V gene, CDR1 is SGDLS and CDR2 is YYNGEE. This CDR3 region has 15 residues. CDR3 DNA sequence: TGTGCCAGCAGCGCCGGGACAGCCTCCTACAATGAGCAGTTCTTC. Its protein is CASSAGTASYNEQFF.

The gene calls are TRBV13 and TRBJ2-5, with 8 bases fitting TRBD1. The CDR3 is made up of 14 amino acids. Germline V gives CDR1 PRHDT, CDR2 FYEKMQ (reference sequence). Losses at the gene ends were 7 bases for V and 5 bases for J; bases not matched to a gene: 9. CDR3 DNA: TGTGCCAGCACCCGGACAGGGAGAGAGGAGACCCAGTACTTC. Translated: CASTRTGREETQYF.

V is TRBV27 and J is TRBJ2-4; a weak D match, TRBD1 (5 bases). Germline V gene sequence: CDR1 MNHEY, CDR2 SMNVEV (reference sequence). This CDR3 region has 16 residues. Trimming took off 7 bases at V and 5 bases at J, with 21 bases between the two ends. CDR3 sequence: CASKSFDWGDENIQYF. In DNA, the CDR3 is TGTGCCAGCAAGTCTTTTGATTGGGGCGATGAAAACATTCAGTACTTC.

V usage is TRBV12-5 and J usage is TRBJ2-1; D is ambiguous. Trimming shortened V by 2 bases and J by 10 bases, and 12 bases separated the two germline ends. This CDR3 has 13 residues. CDR1 LGHNT and CDR2 FRNRAP come from the germline V gene. Here the CDR3 reads CASGLMGRPEQFF. The CDR3 region has the DNA TGTGCTAGTGGTTTGATGGGCCGCCCAGAGCAGTTCTTC.

The chain recombines TRBV5-4 with TRBJ2-1; no clear D. The length of the CDR3 is 14 residues. V was shortened by 3 bases and J by 5 bases, with 12 bases between the two germline ends. CDR1 SGHNT and CDR2 YYREEE come from the germline V gene (reference sequence). CDR3 residues: CASSWPQVNNEQFF. The CDR3 DNA sequence: TGTGCCAGCAGCTGGCCGCAGGTAAACAATGAGCAGTTCTTC. Full variable domain (remainder filled in from reference TRBV5-4 and TRBJ2-1): ETGVTQSPTHLIKTRGQQVTLRCSSQSGHNTVSWYQQALGQGPQFIFQYYREEENGRGNFPPRFSGLQFPNYSSELNVNALELDDSALYLCASSWPQVNNEQFFGPGTRLTVL.

V is TRBV7-9 and J is TRBJ1-2; D might be TRBD1 (5 bases). CDR1 and CDR2 from the germline V gene are SEHNR and FQNEAQ (reference sequence). The germline V and J ends were trimmed by 0 bases and 0 bases, with 11 bases remaining between them. The CDR3 is 16 residues long. The CDR3 here is CASSLAGAQSNYGYTF. The CDR3 DNA is TGTGCCAGCAGCTTAGCAGGGGCGCAATCTAACTATGGCTACACCTTC. The whole variable domain, remainder taken from reference TRBV7-9 and TRBJ1-2, is DTGVSQNPRHKITKRGQNVTFRCDPISEHNRLYWYRQTLGQGPEFLTYFQNEAQLEKSRLLSDRFSAERPKGSFSTLEIQRTEQGDSAMYLCASSLAGAQSNYGYTFGSGTRLTVV.

V and J are TRBV30 and TRBJ1-6, with 7 bases aligning to TRBD1. Germline V gives CDR1 GTSNPN, CDR2 SVGIG (reference sequence). V shed 3 bases and J 10 bases; nucleotides not matched to a gene: 9. There are 14 residues in the CDR3. CDR3 loop: CAWRTGWGNSPLHF. CDR3 nucleotide sequence: TGTGCCTGGAGGACAGGGTGGGGTAACTCACCCCTCCACTTT. Full variable domain (outside the CDR3, taken from reference TRBV30 and TRBJ1-6): SQTIHQWPATLVQPVGSPLSLECTVEGTSNPNLYWYRQAAGRGLQLLFYSVGIGQISSEVPQNLSASRPQDRQFILSSKKLLLSDSGFYLCAWRTGWGNSPLHFGNGTRLTVT.

The chain employs TRBV3-1 (or the pseudogene TRBV3-2) and TRBJ1-1, with TRBD1 identical over 8 bases. Germline values: CDR1 LGHDT, CDR2 YNNKEL (reference sequence). Trimming cost V 2 bases and J 6 bases; bases outside gene matches: 5. The CDR3 totals 14 residues. In DNA form, the CDR3 reads TGTGCCAGCAGCCAACAGGGGGCAGGGGCTGAAGCTTTCTTT. As protein: CASSQQGAGAEAFF.